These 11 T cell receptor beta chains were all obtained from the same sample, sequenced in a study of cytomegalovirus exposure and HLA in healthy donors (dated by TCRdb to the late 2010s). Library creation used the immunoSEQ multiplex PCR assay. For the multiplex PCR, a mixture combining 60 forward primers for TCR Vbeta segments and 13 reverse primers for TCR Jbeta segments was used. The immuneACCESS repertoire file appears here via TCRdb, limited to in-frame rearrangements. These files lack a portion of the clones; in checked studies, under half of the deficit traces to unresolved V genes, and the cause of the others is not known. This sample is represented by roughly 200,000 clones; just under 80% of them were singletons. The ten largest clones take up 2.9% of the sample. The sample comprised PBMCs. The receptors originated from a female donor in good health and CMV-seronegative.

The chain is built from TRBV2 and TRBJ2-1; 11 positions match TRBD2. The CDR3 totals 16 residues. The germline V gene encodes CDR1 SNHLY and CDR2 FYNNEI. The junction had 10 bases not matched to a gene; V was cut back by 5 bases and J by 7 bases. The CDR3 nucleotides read TGTGCCAGCAGTCCTATAGCGGGGGGGCAGGAAAATGAGCAGTTCTTC. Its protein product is CASSPIAGGQENEQFF.

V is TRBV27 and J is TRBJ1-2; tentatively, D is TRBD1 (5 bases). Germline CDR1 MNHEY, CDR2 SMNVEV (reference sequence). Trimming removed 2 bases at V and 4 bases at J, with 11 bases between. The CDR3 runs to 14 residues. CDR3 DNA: TGTGCCAGCAGTTTAGGGGGGTATCCCTATGGCTACACCTTC. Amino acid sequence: CASSLGGYPYGYTF.

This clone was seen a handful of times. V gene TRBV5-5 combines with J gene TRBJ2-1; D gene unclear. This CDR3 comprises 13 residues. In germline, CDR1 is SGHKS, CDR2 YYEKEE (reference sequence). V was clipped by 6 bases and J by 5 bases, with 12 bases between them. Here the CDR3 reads CASTPRPDNEQFF. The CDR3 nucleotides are TGTGCCAGCACCCCGCGGCCCGACAATGAGCAGTTCTTC.

This CDR3 is CTSSQERGGGATSTDTQYF. CDR3 bases: TGCACCAGCAGCCAAGAGAGGGGCGGGGGGGCGACAAGCACAGATACGCAGTATTTT. The chain has TRBV1 and TRBJ2-3; the table's D call of TRBD2 was not tested on the DNA. TRBV1 represents a pseudogene. The CDR3 runs 19 residues.

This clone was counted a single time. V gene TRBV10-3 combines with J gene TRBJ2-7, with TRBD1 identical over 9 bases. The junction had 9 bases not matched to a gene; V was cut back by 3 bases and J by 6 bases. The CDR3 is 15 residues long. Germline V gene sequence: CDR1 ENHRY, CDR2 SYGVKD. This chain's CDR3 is CAISDRDREVGEQYF. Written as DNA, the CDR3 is TGTGCCATCAGTGATAGGGACAGGGAGGTGGGCGAGCAGTACTTC.

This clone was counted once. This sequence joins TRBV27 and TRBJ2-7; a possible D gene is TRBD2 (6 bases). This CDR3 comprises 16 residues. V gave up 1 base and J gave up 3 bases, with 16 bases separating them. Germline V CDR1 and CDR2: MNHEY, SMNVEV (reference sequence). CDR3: CASSLLWPGRDYEQYF. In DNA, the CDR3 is TGTGCCAGCAGTTTATTATGGCCAGGGCGGGACTACGAGCAGTACTTC.

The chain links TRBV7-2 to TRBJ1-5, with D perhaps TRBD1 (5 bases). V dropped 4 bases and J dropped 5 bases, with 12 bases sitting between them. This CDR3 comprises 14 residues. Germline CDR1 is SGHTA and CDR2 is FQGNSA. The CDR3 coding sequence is TGTGCCAGCAGCTCCCGGGGGGGGGATCAGCCCCAGCATTTT. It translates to CASSSRGGDQPQHF. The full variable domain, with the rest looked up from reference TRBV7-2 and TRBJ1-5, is GAGVSQSPSNKVTEKGKDVELRCDPISGHTALYWYRQSLGQGLEFLIYFQGNSAPDKSGLPSDRFSAERTGGSVSTLTIQRTQQEDSAVYLCASSSRGGDQPQHFGDGTRLSIL.

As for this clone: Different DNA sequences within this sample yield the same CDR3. The CDR3: CASSVVAGGPNEQFF. The CDR3 nucleotides are TGTGCCAGCAGCGTAGTAGCGGGAGGGCCAAATGAGCAGTTCTTC. V and J are TRBV9 and TRBJ2-1; 11 bases fit TRBD2. The CDR3 is 15 amino acids. CDR1 is SGDLS and CDR2 is YYNGEE in the germline V gene. With 0 bases clipped from V and 7 bases from J, the junction kept 3 bases outside the gene matches.

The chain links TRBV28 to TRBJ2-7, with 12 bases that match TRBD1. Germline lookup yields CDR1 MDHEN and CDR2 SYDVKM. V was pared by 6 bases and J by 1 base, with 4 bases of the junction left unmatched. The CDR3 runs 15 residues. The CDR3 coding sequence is TGTGCCAGCAGAGGGGACAGGGGGCGTTCCTACGAGCAGTACTTC. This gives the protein CASRGDRGRSYEQYF.

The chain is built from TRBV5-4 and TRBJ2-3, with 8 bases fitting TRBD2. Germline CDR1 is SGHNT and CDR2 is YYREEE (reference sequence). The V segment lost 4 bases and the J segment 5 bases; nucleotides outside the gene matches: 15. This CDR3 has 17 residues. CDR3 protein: CASSPLGGSGSVDTQYF. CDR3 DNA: TGTGCCAGCAGCCCGTTGGGTGGCAGCGGGAGCGTAGATACGCAGTATTTT.

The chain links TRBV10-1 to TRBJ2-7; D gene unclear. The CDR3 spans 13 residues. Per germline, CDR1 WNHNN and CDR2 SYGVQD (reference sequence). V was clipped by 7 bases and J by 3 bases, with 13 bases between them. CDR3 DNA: TGCGCCAGCACCTCTCTCTCCCTCTACGAGCAGTACTTC. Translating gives CASTSLSLYEQYF.